Following are 9 T cell receptor beta chains from one sample sequenced in a study of shared clonotypes between healthy human individuals. Here immunoSEQ multiplex PCR was the method, and the copy in TCRdb shows in-frame clones only, minus some. The repertoire holds some 2 million clones, with 85% to 95% as singletons. The sequenced sample was naive CD4+ T cells sorted from blood. Subset: CD45RA+ positively selected. Receptors were obtained from a young man in good health.

This clone appeared once. The genes are TRBV18 and TRBJ2-3, with 8 nucleotides matching TRBD1. This CDR3 has 16 amino acids. With 5 bases clipped from V and 1 base from J, the junction kept 8 bases outside the gene matches. CDR1 is KGHSH and CDR2 is LQKENI in the germline V gene. CDR3: CASSSWTGSRTDTQYF. CDR3 sequence (DNA): TGTGCCAGCTCATCCTGGACAGGGAGTCGCACAGATACGCAGTATTTT.

The chain is built from TRBV4-1 and TRBJ1-1; D unresolved. This CDR3 is built from 16 residues. The V gene's germline CDR1 is MGHRA and CDR2 YSYEKL. V was trimmed by 0 bases and J by 5 bases, leaving 16 bases between them. Written as DNA, the CDR3 is TGCGCCAGCAGCCAAGATACCGGGCTGGGTAGAACTGAAGCTTTCTTT. This encodes CASSQDTGLGRTEAFF.

A note on this clone: Other DNA sequences in this sample translate to the same CDR3. The chain joins TRBV6-1 to TRBJ1-5; tentative D call: TRBD1 (5 bases). Per the germline V gene, CDR1 is MNHNS and CDR2 is SASEGT. This CDR3 has 15 residues. V was trimmed by 1 base and J by 1 base, leaving 8 bases between them. The CDR3, as DNA: TGTGCCAGCAGTGAAGGCAGGGTGAGCAATCAGCCCCAGCATTTT. Its protein is CASSEGRVSNQPQHF.

The chain recombines TRBV23-1 with TRBJ1-6, with TRBD1 matching 9 bases. TRBV23-1 is sorted into the ORF group, with uncertain function. The length of the CDR3 is 17 residues. Unmatched junction bases numbered 14, after V lost 6 bases and J lost 8 bases. The CDR3 protein is CASRRYNPGQGHSPLHF. CDR3 DNA sequence: TGCGCCAGCAGACGATACAACCCGGGACAGGGACATTCACCCCTCCACTTT.

On this clone itself: The sample contains more than one DNA sequence encoding this CDR3. The chain combines TRBV4-1 with TRBJ2-2; 7 bases fit TRBD1. There are 16 residues in the CDR3. The germline V gene encodes CDR1 MGHRA and CDR2 YSYEKL. Losses at the gene ends were 0 bases for V and 2 bases for J; bases not matched to a gene: 3. CDR3 sequence reads: CASSQEGTANTGELFF. CDR3 bases: TGCGCCAGCAGCCAAGAGGGGACAGCCAACACCGGGGAGCTGTTTTTT.

The chain couples TRBV18 to TRBJ2-7; a weak D match, TRBD1 (6 bases). Trimming pared 5 bases from V and 6 bases from J, leaving 11 bases between. This CDR3 comprises 12 residues. Germline values: CDR1 KGHSH, CDR2 LQKENI. The CDR3 coding sequence is TGTGCCAGCTCAACACAGGGTACCGAGCAGTACTTC. Translated, it gives CASSTQGTEQYF.

This chain joins TRBV9 and TRBJ2-7; D may be TRBD1 (5 bases). Germline-derived CDR1 and CDR2 are SGDLS and YYNGEE. Trimming shortened V by 4 bases and J by 6 bases, and 20 bases separated the two germline ends. CDR3 size: 15 residues. The CDR3 loop reads CASSPQGQGSSEQYF. The CDR3 nucleotides are TGTGCCAGCAGCCCTCAGGGTCAGGGAAGCAGCGAGCAGTACTTC.

The gene calls are TRBV30 and TRBJ1-3, with D tentatively TRBD1 (5 bases). There are 14 residues in the CDR3. Germline V gene sequence: CDR1 GTSNPN, CDR2 SVGIG (reference sequence). Trimming stripped 8 bases from V and 1 base from J, with 15 bases between. The CDR3 DNA reads TGTGCCGGGGACCGTGGCTTATCTGGAAACACCATATATTTT. Its protein is CAGDRGLSGNTIYF. Full variable domain (missing parts from reference TRBV30 and TRBJ1-3): SQTIHQWPATLVQPVGSPLSLECTVEGTSNPNLYWYRQAAGRGLQLLFYSVGIGQISSEVPQNLSASRPQDRQFILSSKKLLLSDSGFYLCAGDRGLSGNTIYFGEGSWLTVV.

The rearrangement links TRBV10-2 to TRBJ2-3; D gene unclear. The CDR3 has 14 residues. The V and J ends lost 3 bases and 2 bases respectively, with 9 bases between them. Per germline, CDR1 WSHSY and CDR2 SAAADI. DNA of the CDR3: TGCGCCAGCAGTGAAACCCGAGCCACAGATACGCAGTATTTT. This codes for CASSETRATDTQYF.